The 7 T cell receptor beta chains below all came from one sample that was sequenced in a study of cytomegalovirus exposure and HLA in healthy donors. With 60 Vbeta and 13 Jbeta primers, the PCR was carried out. Clones were read by immunoSEQ multiplex PCR, and TCRdb kept only the in-frame ones, dropping some. The table shows roughly 74,000 clones, with around 76% occurring only once. Sequenced input: PBMCs. These receptors originate from a man between 40 and 49 years old in good health and CMV-seronegative.

CDR3 sequence: CASSPGLAGTGELFF. CDR3 DNA sequence: TGTGCCAGCTCGCCGGGACTAGCGGGAACCGGGGAGCTGTTTTTT. This rearrangement joins TRBV18 to TRBJ2-2, with 13 bases identical to TRBD2. CDR1 and CDR2 from the germline V gene are KGHSH and LQKENI. The V and J ends lost 6 bases and 5 bases, in that order; junction bases with no gene match: 3. The CDR3 loop spans 15 amino acids. Together with reference TRBV18 and TRBJ2-2, the CDR3 gives the full variable domain: NAGVMQNPRHLVRRRGQEARLRCSPMKGHSHVYWYRQLPEEGLKFMVYLQKENIIDESGMPKERFSAEFPKEGPSILRIQQVVRGDSAAYFCASSPGLAGTGELFFGEGSRLTVL.

This clone was seen a handful of times. The chain carries TRBV7-9 and TRBJ1-2; D is perhaps TRBD1 (5 bases). In germline, CDR1 is SEHNR, CDR2 FQNEAQ (reference sequence). The CDR3 sequence is 12 residues long. Trimming took off 8 bases at V and 6 bases at J, with 13 bases between the two ends. The CDR3 DNA sequence: TGTGCCAGCCGAAGAGACAGCGATGGCTACACCTTC. This sequence encodes CASRRDSDGYTF. Using reference TRBV7-9 and TRBJ1-2 for the parts outside the CDR3, the full variable domain is DTGVSQNPRHKITKRGQNVTFRCDPISEHNRLYWYRQTLGQGPEFLTYFQNEAQLEKSRLLSDRFSAERPKGSFSTLEIQRTEQGDSAMYLCASRRDSDGYTFGSGTRLTVV.

The chain is built from TRBV4-2 and TRBJ2-2; 15 nucleotides line up with TRBD2. The CDR3 sequence is 18 residues long. The trim removed 3 bases at V and 7 bases at J, leaving 9 bases unmatched. The germline CDR1 and CDR2 sequences are LGHNA and YNFKEQ. CDR3 coding DNA: TGTGCCAGCAGCCACATCGGGGGGGGACTAGCGGGAGGCGGGGAGCTGTTTTTT. It translates to CASSHIGGGLAGGGELFF.

The V and J genes are TRBV4-1 and TRBJ1-5, with a possible D match to TRBD1 (6 bases). Germline CDR1 is MGHRA and CDR2 is YSYEKL. V was shortened by 0 bases and J by 6 bases, with 15 bases between the two germline ends. The CDR3 sequence is 16 residues long. The CDR3 loop reads CASSQDVPGGGQPQHF. Here the CDR3 DNA reads TGCGCCAGCAGCCAAGATGTTCCGGGAGGGGGTCAGCCCCAGCATTTT.

The chain is built from TRBV14 and TRBJ2-1; TRBD2 agrees at 10 bases. Germline V gene sequence: CDR1 SGHDN, CDR2 FVKESK. The CDR3 covers 14 residues. The V and J ends lost 6 bases and 15 bases, in that order; junction bases with no gene match: 14. The CDR3 region is CASSLSGRGIATFF. CDR3 bases: TGTGCCAGCAGTCTCAGCGGGAGGGGTATTGCTACGTTCTTC.

The chain employs TRBV5-1 and TRBJ2-1; 8 bases match TRBD2. The CDR3 is 14 amino acids. Per the germline V gene, CDR1 is SGHRS and CDR2 is YFSETQ. After removal of 6 bases from V and 6 bases from J, the junction contained 8 bases not matched to a gene. The CDR3 sequence is CASTSGGPVNEQFF. In nucleotides, the CDR3 is TGCGCCAGCACCTCGGGAGGGCCCGTCAATGAGCAGTTCTTC. The full variable domain, completed using reference TRBV5-1 and TRBJ2-1, is KAGVTQTPRYLIKTRGQQVTLSCSPISGHRSVSWYQQTPGQGLQFLFEYFSETQRNKGNFPGRFSGRQFSNSRSEMNVSTLELGDSALYLCASTSGGPVNEQFFGPGTRLTVL.

The rearrangement links TRBV28 to TRBJ1-5, with D maybe TRBD1 (6 bases). Germline CDR1 MDHEN, CDR2 SYDVKM. The germline V and J ends were trimmed by 7 bases and 5 bases, with 18 bases remaining between them. The length of the CDR3 is 15 residues. DNA of the CDR3: TGTGCCAGCACTACCAATGTGGGGGCCCATCAGCCCCAGCATTTT. Amino acid sequence: CASTTNVGAHQPQHF.